This T cell receptor beta chain appears in the sequencing data of a study of T-cell reconstitution after alpha-beta-depleted transplantation in children. This clonotype was picked up many times. Antigen specificity is unknown. Unique molecular identifiers were incorporated during preparation of the TCRbeta library. One entry per CDR3 protein, called by TCRdb with MiXCR from the PCR reads. The table includes roughly 200,000 distinct CDR3 sequences, roughly 8.3% detected once. V was trimmed by 3 bases and J by 4 bases, leaving 14 bases between them. The CDR3 consists of 15 residues. Study-level points and caveats: When one year had passed after transplant, most T-cell counts and diversity came from newly produced T cells. Several patients had high TCRbeta diversity at day 60; it came from surviving recipient T cells and thymic progenitors. Roughly two months post-transplant, alpha-beta T cells reportedly originated from several hundred graft clones that had expanded.

The source is a male patient aged 2-10 years who had a stem cell transplant for acute myeloid leukemia, so the T cells may come from the graft donor. Sequencing was performed on PBMCs, mostly from graft donor cells, taken 360 days after TCRalphabeta/CD19-depleted stem cell transplant. This sequence joins TRBV12-3 or TRBV12-4 and TRBJ2-3; D may be TRBD2 (7 bases). In DNA, the CDR3 is TGTGCCAGCAGTTTCCAGGGGAGGGGGGCAGATACGCAGTATTTT. Translated: CASSFQGRGADTQYF.